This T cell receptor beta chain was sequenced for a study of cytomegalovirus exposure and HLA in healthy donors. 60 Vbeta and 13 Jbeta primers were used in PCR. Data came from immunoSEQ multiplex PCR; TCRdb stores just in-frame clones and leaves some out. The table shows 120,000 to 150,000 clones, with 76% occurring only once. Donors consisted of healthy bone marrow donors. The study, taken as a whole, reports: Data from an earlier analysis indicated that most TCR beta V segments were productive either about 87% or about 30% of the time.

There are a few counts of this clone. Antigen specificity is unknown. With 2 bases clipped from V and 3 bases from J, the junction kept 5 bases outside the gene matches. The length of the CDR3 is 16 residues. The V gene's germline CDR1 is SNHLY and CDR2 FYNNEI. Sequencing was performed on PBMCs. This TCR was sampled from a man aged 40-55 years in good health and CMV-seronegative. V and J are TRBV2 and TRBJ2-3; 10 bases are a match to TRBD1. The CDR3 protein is CASSEIPGQGTDTQYF. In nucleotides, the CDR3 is TGTGCCAGCAGTGAAATCCCGGGACAGGGGACAGATACGCAGTATTTT.